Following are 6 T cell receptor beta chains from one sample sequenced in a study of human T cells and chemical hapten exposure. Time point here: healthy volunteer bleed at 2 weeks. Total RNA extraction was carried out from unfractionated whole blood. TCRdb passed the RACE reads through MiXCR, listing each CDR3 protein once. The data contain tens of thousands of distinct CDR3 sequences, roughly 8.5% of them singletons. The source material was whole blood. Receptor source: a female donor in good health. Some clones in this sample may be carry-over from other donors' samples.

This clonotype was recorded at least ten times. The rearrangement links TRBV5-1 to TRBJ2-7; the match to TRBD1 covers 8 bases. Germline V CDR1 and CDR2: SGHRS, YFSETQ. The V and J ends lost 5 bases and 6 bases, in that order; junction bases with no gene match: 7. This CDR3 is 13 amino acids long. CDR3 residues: CASRTGDYSEQYF. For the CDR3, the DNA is TGCGCCAGCAGGACAGGGGATTATAGCGAGCAGTACTTC.

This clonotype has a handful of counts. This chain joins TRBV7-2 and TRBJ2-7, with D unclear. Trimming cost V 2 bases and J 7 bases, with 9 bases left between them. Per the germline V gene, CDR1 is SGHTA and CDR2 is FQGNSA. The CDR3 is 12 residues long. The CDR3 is CASSLITEEQYF. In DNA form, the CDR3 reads TGTGCCAGCAGCTTAATCACCGAGGAGCAGTACTTC.

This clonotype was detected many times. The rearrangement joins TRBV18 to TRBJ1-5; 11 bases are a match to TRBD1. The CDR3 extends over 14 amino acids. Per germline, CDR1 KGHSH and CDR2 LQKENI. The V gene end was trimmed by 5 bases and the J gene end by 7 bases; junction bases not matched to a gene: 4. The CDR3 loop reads CASSAGTGGQPQHF. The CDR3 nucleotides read TGTGCCAGCTCAGCCGGGACAGGGGGACAGCCCCAGCATTTT.

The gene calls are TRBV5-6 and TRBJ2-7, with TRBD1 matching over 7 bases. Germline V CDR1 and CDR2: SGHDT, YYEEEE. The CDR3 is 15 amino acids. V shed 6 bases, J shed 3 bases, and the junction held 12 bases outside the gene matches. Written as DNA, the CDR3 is TGTGCCAGCACCACGATTGGGACAGAAGGCTACGAGCAGTACTTC. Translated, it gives CASTTIGTEGYEQYF.

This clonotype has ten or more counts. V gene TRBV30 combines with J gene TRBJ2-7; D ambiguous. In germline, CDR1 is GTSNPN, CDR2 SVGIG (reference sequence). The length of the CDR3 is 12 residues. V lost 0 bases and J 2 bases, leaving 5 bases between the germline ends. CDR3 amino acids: CAWSVLPYEQYF. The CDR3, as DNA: TGTGCCTGGAGTGTACTCCCCTACGAGCAGTACTTC. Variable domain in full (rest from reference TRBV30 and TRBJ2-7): SQTIHQWPATLVQPVGSPLSLECTVEGTSNPNLYWYRQAAGRGLQLLFYSVGIGQISSEVPQNLSASRPQDRQFILSSKKLLLSDSGFYLCAWSVLPYEQYFGPGTRLTVT.

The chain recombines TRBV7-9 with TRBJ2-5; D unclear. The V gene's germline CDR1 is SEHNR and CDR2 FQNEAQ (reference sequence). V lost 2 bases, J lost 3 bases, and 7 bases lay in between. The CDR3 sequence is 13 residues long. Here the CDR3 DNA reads TGTGCCAGCAGCTTATTCCTGGAAGAGACCCAGTACTTC. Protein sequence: CASSLFLEETQYF. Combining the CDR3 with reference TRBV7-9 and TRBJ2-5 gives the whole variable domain DTGVSQNPRHKITKRGQNVTFRCDPISEHNRLYWYRQTLGQGPEFLTYFQNEAQLEKSRLLSDRFSAERPKGSFSTLEIQRTEQGDSAMYLCASSLFLEETQYFGPGTRLLVL.